This T cell receptor (beta chain) was retrieved from a study of T cells after yellow fever vaccination. TCRdb re-analysed the 5' RACE reads in MiXCR, keeping a single row per CDR3 protein. The table lists around 340,000 distinct CDR3 sequences, 8.7% of them singletons. This clonotype was counted a few times. This clonotype was sampled from a man younger than 35 who received the YFV17D yellow fever vaccine. Material: PBMCs, obtained on the day of the first yellow fever vaccination.

CDR3 nucleotides: TGCAGTGCAATCATCCAAGGTCGTGAAAAACTGTTTTTT. Residues: CSAIIQGREKLFF. This chain uses TRBV20-1 with TRBJ1-4; D gene uncertain. The CDR3 covers 13 residues. The V gene's germline CDR1 is DFQATT and CDR2 SNEGSKA (reference sequence). V lost 6 bases and J lost 7, with 15 bases in between.